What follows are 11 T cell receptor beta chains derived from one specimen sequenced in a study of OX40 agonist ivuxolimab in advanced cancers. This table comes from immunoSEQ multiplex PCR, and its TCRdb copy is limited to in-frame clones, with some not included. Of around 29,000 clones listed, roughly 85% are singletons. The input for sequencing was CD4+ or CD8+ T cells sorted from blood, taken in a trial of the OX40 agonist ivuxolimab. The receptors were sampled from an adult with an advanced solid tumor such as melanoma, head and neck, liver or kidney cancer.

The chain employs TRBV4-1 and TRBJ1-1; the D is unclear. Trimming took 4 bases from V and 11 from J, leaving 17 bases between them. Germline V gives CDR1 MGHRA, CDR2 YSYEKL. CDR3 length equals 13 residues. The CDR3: CASSREDGMRAFF. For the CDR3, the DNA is TGCGCCAGCAGCCGAGAAGACGGTATGCGTGCTTTCTTT.

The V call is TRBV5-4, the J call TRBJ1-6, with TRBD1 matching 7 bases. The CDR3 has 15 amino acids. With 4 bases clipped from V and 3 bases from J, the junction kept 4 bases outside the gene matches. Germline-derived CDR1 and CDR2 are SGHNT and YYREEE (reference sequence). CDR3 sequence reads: CASSGDSFYNSPLHF. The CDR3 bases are TGTGCCAGCAGCGGGGACAGCTTCTATAATTCACCCCTCCACTTT.

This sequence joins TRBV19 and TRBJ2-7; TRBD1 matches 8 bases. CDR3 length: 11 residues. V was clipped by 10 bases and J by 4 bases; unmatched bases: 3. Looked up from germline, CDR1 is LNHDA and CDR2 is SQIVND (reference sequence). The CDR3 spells CATGQGYEQYF. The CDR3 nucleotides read TGTGCCACCGGACAGGGTTACGAGCAGTACTTC. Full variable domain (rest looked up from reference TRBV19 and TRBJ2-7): DGGITQSPKYLFRKEGQNVTLSCEQNLNHDAMYWYRQDPGQGLRLIYYSQIVNDFQKGDIAEGYSVSREKKESFPLTVTSAQKNPTAFYLCATGQGYEQYFGPGTRLTVT.

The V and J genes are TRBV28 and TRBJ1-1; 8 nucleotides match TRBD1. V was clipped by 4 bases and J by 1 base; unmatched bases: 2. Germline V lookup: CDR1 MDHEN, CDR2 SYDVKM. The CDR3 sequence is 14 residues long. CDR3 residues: CASSYGTGNTEAFF. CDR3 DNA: TGTGCCAGCAGTTACGGGACAGGGAACACTGAAGCTTTCTTT.

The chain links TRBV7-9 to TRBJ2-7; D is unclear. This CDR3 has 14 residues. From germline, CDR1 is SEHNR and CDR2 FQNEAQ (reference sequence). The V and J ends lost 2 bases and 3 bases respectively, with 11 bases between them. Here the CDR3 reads CASSLSDGYYEQYF. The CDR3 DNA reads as TGTGCCAGCAGCTTAAGTGACGGATACTACGAGCAGTACTTC.

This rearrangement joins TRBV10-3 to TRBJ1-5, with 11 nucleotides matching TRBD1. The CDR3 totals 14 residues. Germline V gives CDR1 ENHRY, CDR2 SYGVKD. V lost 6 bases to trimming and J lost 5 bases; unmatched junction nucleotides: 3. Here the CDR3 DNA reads TGTGCCATCAGGGGACAGGGGGTGGATCAGCCCCAGCATTTT. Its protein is CAIRGQGVDQPQHF.

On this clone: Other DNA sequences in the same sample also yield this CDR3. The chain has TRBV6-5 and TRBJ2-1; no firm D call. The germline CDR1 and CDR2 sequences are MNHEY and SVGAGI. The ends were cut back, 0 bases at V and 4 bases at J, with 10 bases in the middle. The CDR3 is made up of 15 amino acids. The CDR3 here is CASSYSNSPYNEQFF. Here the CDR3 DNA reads TGTGCCAGCAGTTACTCGAACTCCCCTTACAATGAGCAGTTCTTC.

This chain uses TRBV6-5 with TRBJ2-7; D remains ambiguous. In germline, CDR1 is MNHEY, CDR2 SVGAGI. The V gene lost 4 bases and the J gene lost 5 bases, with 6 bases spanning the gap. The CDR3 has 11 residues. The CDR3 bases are TGTGCCAGCAGTTTTGGGGACGAGCAGTACTTC. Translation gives CASSFGDEQYF.

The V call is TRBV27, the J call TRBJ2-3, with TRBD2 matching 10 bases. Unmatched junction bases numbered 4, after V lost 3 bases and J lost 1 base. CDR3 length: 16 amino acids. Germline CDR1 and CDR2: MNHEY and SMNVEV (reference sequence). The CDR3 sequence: CASSFLGTSGTDTQYF. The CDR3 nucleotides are TGTGCCAGCAGTTTTCTCGGGACTAGCGGCACAGATACGCAGTATTTT.

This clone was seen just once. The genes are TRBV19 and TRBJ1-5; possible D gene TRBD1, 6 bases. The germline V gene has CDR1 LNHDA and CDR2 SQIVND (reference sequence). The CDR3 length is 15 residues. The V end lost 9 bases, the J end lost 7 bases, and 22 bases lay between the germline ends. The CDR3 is CASSLPEGGWQPQHF. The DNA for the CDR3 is TGTGCCAGCAGCCTCCCGGAGGGGGGTTGGCAGCCCCAGCATTTT.

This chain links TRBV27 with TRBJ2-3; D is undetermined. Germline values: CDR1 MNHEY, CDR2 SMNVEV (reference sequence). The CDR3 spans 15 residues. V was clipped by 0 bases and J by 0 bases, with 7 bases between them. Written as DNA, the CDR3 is TGTGCCAGCAGTTTATCGCTATCTAGCACAGATACGCAGTATTTT. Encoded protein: CASSLSLSSTDTQYF.